The rows below give T cell receptor beta chains drawn from one sample of a study of vaccination and CD4 T cells after COVID-19. TCRdb re-called the PCR reads with MiXCR, one entry per CDR3 protein. This table has around 26,000 distinct CDR3 sequences, over 55% appearing once. Their antigen targets remain unknown. Here the sequenced sample was CD4+ T cells from blood, cultured in vitro, taken after SARS-CoV-2 vaccination. The receptors derive from a human donor who received a COVID-19 vaccine. CDR3s leave out the opening cysteine and the closing phenylalanine or tryptophan. Fields, in order: CDR3 length, J gene, V gene, CDR3 protein.

CDR3 length: 12
J gene: TRBJ1-1
V gene: TRBV7-3
CDR3 protein: ASSLSGGRTEAF

CDR3 length: 11
J gene: TRBJ2-7
V gene: TRBV6-1
CDR3 protein: ACGSGGDYEQY

CDR3 length: 11
J gene: TRBJ1-1
V gene: TRBV5-5
CDR3 protein: ASSFQGNTEAF

CDR3 length: 11
J gene: TRBJ2-7
V gene: TRBV6-5
CDR3 protein: ASSYGLPYEQY

CDR3 length: 14
J gene: TRBJ2-5
V gene: TRBV20-1
CDR3 protein: SASRVGGGAGETQY

CDR3 length: 14
J gene: TRBJ2-5
V gene: TRBV25-1
CDR3 protein: ASSEFKGAWGETQY

CDR3 length: 14
J gene: TRBJ2-2
V gene: TRBV24-1
CDR3 protein: ATSDQDITSHGELF

CDR3 length: 12
J gene: TRBJ1-2
V gene: TRBV30
CDR3 protein: AWSVAGFDYGYT

CDR3 length: 10
J gene: TRBJ1-2
V gene: TRBV19
CDR3 protein: ANSHGEGGYT

CDR3 length: 17
J gene: TRBJ2-3
V gene: TRBV7-8
CDR3 protein: ASSLLGTSGGLIMDTQY

CDR3 length: 13
J gene: TRBJ2-1
V gene: TRBV5-1
CDR3 protein: ASSRTSGGGNEQF

CDR3 length: 14
J gene: TRBJ2-7
V gene: TRBV29-1
CDR3 protein: SVAGFAGGNAYEQY

CDR3 length: 12
J gene: TRBJ1-3
V gene: TRBV15
CDR3 protein: ATSSTISGNTVY

CDR3 length: 12
J gene: TRBJ1-2
V gene: TRBV20-1
CDR3 protein: SARIPGRNYGYT

CDR3 length: 11
J gene: TRBJ1-5
V gene: TRBV7-6
CDR3 protein: ASSARTDQPQH

CDR3 length: 13
J gene: TRBJ1-5
V gene: TRBV7-2
CDR3 protein: ASSSPDRGNQPQH

CDR3 length: 12
J gene: TRBJ1-2
V gene: TRBV6-1
CDR3 protein: ASSHDSGGRGYT

CDR3 length: 12
J gene: TRBJ1-5
V gene: TRBV30
CDR3 protein: AWSFPGSNQPQH

CDR3 length: 19
J gene: TRBJ2-2
V gene: TRBV5-1
CDR3 protein: ASSLVPPRLAGGRITGELF

CDR3 length: 13
J gene: TRBJ1-5
V gene: TRBV6-1
CDR3 protein: ASSQGAEGNQPQH

CDR3 length: 12
J gene: TRBJ2-5
V gene: TRBV20-1
CDR3 protein: SADPGGGEETQY

CDR3 length: 19
J gene: TRBJ2-3
V gene: TRBV7-2
CDR3 protein: ASSLAHIRLAGGRKADTQY

CDR3 length: 14
J gene: TRBJ2-1
V gene: TRBV20-1
CDR3 protein: SARLPGRGAGNEQF

CDR3 length: 13
J gene: TRBJ1-6
V gene: TRBV6-1
CDR3 protein: ASRARDSPNSPLH

CDR3 length: 12
J gene: TRBJ2-2
V gene: TRBV12-3/TRBV12-4
CDR3 protein: ASSGGWNTGELF

CDR3 length: 13
J gene: TRBJ2-5
V gene: TRBV20-1
CDR3 protein: SAGGTSGGVETQY

CDR3 length: 16
J gene: TRBJ1-6
V gene: TRBV24-1
CDR3 protein: ATSEGAGGRSYNSPLH

CDR3 length: 11
J gene: TRBJ1-6
V gene: TRBV20-1
CDR3 protein: SARDRGNSPLH

CDR3 length: 12
J gene: TRBJ1-1
V gene: TRBV27
CDR3 protein: ASSRHRENTEAF

CDR3 length: 10
J gene: TRBJ1-2
V gene: TRBV20-1
CDR3 protein: SASGQGHGYT

CDR3 length: 11
J gene: TRBJ1-2
V gene: TRBV19
CDR3 protein: ASSIPRGYGYT

CDR3 length: 14
J gene: TRBJ2-3
V gene: TRBV11-3
CDR3 protein: ASSPLTLGGTDTQY

CDR3 length: 11
J gene: TRBJ1-5
V gene: TRBV20-1
CDR3 protein: SARGPHEPSQH

CDR3 length: 15
J gene: TRBJ1-1
V gene: TRBV16
CDR3 protein: ASSQWAGGMGNTEAF

CDR3 length: 11
J gene: TRBJ1-4
V gene: TRBV20-1
CDR3 protein: SASEGGSEKLF

CDR3 length: 14
J gene: TRBJ2-1
V gene: TRBV19
CDR3 protein: ASSIGVGQDYNEQF